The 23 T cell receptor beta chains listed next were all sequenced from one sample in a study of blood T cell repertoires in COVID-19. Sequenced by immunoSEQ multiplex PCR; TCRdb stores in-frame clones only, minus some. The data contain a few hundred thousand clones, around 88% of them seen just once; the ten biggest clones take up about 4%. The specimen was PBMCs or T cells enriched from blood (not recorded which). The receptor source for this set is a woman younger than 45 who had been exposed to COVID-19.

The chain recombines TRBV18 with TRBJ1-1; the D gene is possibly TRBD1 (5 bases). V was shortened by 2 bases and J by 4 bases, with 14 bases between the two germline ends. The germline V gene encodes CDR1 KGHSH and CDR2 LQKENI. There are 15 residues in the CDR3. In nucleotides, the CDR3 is TGTGCCAGCTCACCATCCGGGGGGGGAGGCACTGAAGCTTTCTTT. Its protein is CASSPSGGGGTEAFF.

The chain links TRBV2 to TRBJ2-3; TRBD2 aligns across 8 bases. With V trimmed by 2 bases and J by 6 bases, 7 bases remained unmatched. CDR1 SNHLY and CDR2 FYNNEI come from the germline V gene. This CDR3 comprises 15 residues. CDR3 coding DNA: TGTGCCAGCAGTGAACTTGCGGGGGGACTCGATACGCAGTATTTT. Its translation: CASSELAGGLDTQYF.

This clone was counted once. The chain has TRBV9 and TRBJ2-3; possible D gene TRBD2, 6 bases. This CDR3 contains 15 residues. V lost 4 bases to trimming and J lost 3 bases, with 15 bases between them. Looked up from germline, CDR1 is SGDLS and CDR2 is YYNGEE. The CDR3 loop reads CASSLGGRGTDTQYF. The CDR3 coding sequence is TGTGCCAGCAGCCTCGGGGGAAGAGGGACAGATACGCAGTATTTT.

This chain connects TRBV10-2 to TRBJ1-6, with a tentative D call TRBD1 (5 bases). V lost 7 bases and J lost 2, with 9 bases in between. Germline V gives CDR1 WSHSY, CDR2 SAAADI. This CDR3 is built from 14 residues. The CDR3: CASNQGPYNSPLHF. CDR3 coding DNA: TGCGCCAGCAACCAGGGTCCCTATAATTCACCCCTCCACTTT.

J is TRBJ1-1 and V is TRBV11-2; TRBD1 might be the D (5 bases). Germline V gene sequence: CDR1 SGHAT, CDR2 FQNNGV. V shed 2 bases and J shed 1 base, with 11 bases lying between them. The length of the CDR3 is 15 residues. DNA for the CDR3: TGTGCCAGCAGCTTACTGCAGGGCTGGAACACTGAAGCTTTCTTT. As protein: CASSLLQGWNTEAFF.

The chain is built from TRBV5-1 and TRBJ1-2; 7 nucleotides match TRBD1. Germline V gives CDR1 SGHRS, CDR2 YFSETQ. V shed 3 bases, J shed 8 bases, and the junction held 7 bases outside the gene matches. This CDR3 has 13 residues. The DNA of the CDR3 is TGCGCCAGCAGCTCACAGGGGCGGGACGGCTACACCTTC. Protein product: CASSSQGRDGYTF.

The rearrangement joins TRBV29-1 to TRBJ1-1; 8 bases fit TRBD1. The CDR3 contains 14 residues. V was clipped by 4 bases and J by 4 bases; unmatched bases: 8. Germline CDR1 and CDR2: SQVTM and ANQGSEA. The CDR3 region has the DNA TGCAGCGTTGTGCAGGGGGCTGGTCCCACTGAAGCTTTCTTT. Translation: CSVVQGAGPTEAFF.

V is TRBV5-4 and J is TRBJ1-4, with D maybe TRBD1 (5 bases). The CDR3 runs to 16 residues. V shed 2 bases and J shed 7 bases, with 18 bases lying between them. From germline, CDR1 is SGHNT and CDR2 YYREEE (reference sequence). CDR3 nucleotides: TGTGCCAGCAGCTTAAGCCTGGCACATCAGGGTGAAAAACTGTTTTTT. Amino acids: CASSLSLAHQGEKLFF.

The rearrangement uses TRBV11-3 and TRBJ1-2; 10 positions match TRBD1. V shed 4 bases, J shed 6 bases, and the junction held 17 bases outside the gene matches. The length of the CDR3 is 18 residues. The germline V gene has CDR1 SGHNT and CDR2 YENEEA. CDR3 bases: TGTGCCAGCAGCTCTAACGTGGGACAGGGGAGCTGGTATCATGGCTACACCTTC. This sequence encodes CASSSNVGQGSWYHGYTF.

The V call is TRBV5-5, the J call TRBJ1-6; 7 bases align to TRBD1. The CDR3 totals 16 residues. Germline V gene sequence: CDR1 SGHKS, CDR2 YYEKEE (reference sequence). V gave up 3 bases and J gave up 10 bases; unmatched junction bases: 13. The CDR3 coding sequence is TGTGCCAGCAGCTACTCGGGTGTAGGGGGCGGGTCACCCCTCCACTTT. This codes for CASSYSGVGGGSPLHF.

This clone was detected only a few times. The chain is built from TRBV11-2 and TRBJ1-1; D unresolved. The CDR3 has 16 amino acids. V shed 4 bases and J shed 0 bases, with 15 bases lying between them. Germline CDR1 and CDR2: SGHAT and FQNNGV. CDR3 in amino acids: CASSSPFGIMNTEAFF. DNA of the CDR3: TGTGCCAGCAGCTCTCCTTTCGGGATCATGAACACTGAAGCTTTCTTT.

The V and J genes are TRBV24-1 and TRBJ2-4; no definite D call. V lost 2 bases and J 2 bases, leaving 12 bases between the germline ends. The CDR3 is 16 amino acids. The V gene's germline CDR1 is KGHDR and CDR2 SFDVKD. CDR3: CATSDSSGVPKNIQYF. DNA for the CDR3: TGTGCCACCAGTGATTCCTCAGGTGTCCCCAAAAACATTCAGTACTTC.

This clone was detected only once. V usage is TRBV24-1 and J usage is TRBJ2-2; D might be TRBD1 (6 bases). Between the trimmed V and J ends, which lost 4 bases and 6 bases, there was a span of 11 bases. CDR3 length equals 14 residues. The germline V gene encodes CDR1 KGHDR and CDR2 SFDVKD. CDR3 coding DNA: TGTGCCACCAGTGACCCAGGGGTCCCCGGGGAGCTGTTTTTT. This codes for CATSDPGVPGELFF.

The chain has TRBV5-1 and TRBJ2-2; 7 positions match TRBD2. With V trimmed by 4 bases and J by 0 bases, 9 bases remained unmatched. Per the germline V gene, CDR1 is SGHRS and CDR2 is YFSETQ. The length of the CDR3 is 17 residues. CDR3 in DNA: TGCGCCAGCAGCCCACGCCCGGCGGGGGCGAACACCGGGGAGCTGTTTTTT. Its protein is CASSPRPAGANTGELFF.

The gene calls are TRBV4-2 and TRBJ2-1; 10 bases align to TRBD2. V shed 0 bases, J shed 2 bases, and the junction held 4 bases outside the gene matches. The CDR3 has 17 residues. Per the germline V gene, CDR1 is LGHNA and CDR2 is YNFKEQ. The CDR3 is CASSQEQRGGPYNEQFF. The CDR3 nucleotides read TGTGCCAGCAGCCAAGAGCAGCGGGGGGGGCCCTACAATGAGCAGTTCTTC.

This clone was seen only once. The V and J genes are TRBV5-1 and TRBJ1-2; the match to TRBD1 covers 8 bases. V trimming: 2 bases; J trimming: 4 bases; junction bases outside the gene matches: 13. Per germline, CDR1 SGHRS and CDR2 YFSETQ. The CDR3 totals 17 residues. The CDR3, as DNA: TGCGCCAGCAGCTTCAAAGGACAGGGAGGGTCGAGCTATGGCTACACCTTC. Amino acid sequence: CASSFKGQGGSSYGYTF.

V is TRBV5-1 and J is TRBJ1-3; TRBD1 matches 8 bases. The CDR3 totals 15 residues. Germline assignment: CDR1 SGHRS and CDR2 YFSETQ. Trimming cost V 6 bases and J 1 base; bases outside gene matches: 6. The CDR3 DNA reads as TGCGCCAGCACAAGGGACAGGATTTCTGGAAACACCATATATTTT. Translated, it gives CASTRDRISGNTIYF.

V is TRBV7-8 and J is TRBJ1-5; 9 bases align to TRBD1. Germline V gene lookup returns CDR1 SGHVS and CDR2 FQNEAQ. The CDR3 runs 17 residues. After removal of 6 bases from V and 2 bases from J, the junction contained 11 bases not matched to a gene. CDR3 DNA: TGTGCCAGCAGTTTATTCTCGGGACAGGGTGGCAATCAGCCCCAGCATTTT. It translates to CASSLFSGQGGNQPQHF.

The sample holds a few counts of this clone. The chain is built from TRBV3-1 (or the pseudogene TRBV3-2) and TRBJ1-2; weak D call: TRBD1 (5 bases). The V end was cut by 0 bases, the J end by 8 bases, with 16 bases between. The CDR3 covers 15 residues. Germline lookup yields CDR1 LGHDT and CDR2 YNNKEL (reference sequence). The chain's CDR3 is CASSQDKAAGGGYTF. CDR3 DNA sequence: TGTGCCAGCAGCCAAGATAAAGCCGCCGGGGGAGGCTACACCTTC.

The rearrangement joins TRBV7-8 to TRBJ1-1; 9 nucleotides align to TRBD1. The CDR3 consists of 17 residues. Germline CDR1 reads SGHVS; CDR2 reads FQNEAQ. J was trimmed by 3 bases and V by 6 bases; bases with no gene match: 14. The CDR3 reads CASSLRPGQGIYTEAFF. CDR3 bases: TGTGCCAGCAGTCTACGTCCGGGACAGGGAATTTACACTGAAGCTTTCTTT.

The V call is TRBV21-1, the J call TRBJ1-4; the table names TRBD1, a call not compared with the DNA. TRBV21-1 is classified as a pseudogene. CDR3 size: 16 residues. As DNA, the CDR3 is TGTGCCAGCAGCAAAGTTAAGCAGGGGCTAGGTGAAAAACTGTTTTTT. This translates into CASSKVKQGLGEKLFF.

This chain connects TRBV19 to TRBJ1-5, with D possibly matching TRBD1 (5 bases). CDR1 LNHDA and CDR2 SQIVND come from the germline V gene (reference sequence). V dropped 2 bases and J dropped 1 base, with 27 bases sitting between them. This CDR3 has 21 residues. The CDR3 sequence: CASSIFWEVWGAGASNQPQHF. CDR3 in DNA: TGTGCCAGTAGTATATTTTGGGAGGTGTGGGGCGCGGGTGCAAGCAATCAGCCCCAGCATTTT.

DNA of the CDR3: TGTGCCAGCAGCAGGGACTCCCGCCCCCACTATGGCTACACCTTC. Translation gives CASSRDSRPHYGYTF. This rearrangement joins TRBV5-4 to TRBJ1-2; a possible D gene is TRBD1 (5 bases). The CDR3 runs to 15 residues. Germline CDR1 SGHNT, CDR2 YYREEE (reference sequence). Deletions cut 4 bases from V and 3 bases from J, with 16 bases between.